A single T cell receptor beta chain is shown here with its context. What it recognizes is unknown. The data derive from a study of shared clonotypes between healthy human individuals. For the study at large: The study used three CD4 naive, three CD4 memory, two CD8 naive and one CD8 memory plate per donor. Study-wide results and caveats: Sequencing depth was a factor that was expected to affect clonotype sharing among donors.

Clones were sequenced by immunoSEQ multiplex PCR, and TCRdb holds only the in-frame ones, with some missing. The table records 2 million to 2.5 million clones, almost 96% of them present only once. With 5 bases removed from V and 1 base from J, the gap between germline ends came to 10 bases. This CDR3 has 14 residues. CDR1 SGHNT and CDR2 YYREEE come from the germline V gene (reference sequence). The receptor was isolated from a young man in good health. The material sequenced was naive CD4+ T cells sorted from blood. The subset: CD45RA+ positively selected. This sequence joins TRBV5-4 and TRBJ1-3; D remains unclear. CDR3 sequence: CASSPGVSGNTIYF. As DNA, the CDR3 is TGTGCCAGCAGTCCTGGGGTATCTGGAAACACCATATATTTT.